This TCR beta chain was sequenced in a study of cytomegalovirus exposure and HLA in healthy donors. Regarding the study as a whole: Analysis performed later showed TCR beta chains linked to HLA being more clonally expanded than equally common others.

The PCR made use of 60 Vbeta and 13 Jbeta primers. Under the authors' procedure: An analysis performed later counted 73 million or so unique TCR beta chains (around 9.9 million of them shared). Libraries were prepared by immunoSEQ multiplex PCR; TCRdb keeps only in-frame clonotypes and omits some of them. For V, J and clone size, that table is used; D and trimming come from the DNA. The table lists 77,000 or so clones, around 83% of them singletons. About this clone itself: Its antigen remains unknown.

Looked up from germline, CDR1 is MDHEN and CDR2 is SYDVKM. There are 17 residues in the CDR3. Trimming stripped 8 bases from V and 3 bases from J, with 22 bases between. V and J are TRBV28 and TRBJ1-4; D is perhaps TRBD1 (6 bases). This receptor was obtained from a man in his 70s in good health and CMV-seropositive. Sequencing was performed on PBMCs. In DNA form, the CDR3 reads TGTGCCAGCTCCCCTAGCCACAGGGCTTTGGCTAATGAAAAACTGTTTTTT. Translation gives CASSPSHRALANEKLFF.